Detailed here is one T cell receptor beta chain. This sample was included in a study of blood T cell repertoires in COVID-19. V was clipped by 0 bases and J by 6 bases, with 14 bases between them. The CDR3 has 15 amino acids. CDR1 and CDR2 from the germline V gene are LNHNV and YYDKDF (reference sequence). Using immunoSEQ multiplex PCR, the repertoire was profiled, and TCRdb retains in-frame clones only, with some absent. The data contain 110,000 or so clones, around 84% of them seen just once; the ten biggest clones take up 10% to 15%. Sequenced: peripheral blood. The genes are TRBV15 and TRBJ1-2, with D unclear. The source of this sequence is a human donor in a cohort sampled during active COVID-19. The CDR3 DNA follows: TGTGCCACCAGCAGAGATGTGGCGGGGATCCATGGCTACACCTTC. The encoded protein is CATSRDVAGIHGYTF. The full variable domain, rest sourced from reference TRBV15 and TRBJ1-2, is DAMVIQNPRYQVTQFGKPVTLSCSQTLNHNVMYWYQQKSSQAPKLLFHYYDKDFNNEADTPDNFQSRRPNTSFCFLDIRSPGLGDTAMYLCATSRDVAGIHGYTFGSGTRLTVV.